This TCR beta chain comes out of a study of T cell clonotyping in hematopoietic cell transplantation. CDR3 length: 14 amino acids. Germline lookup yields CDR1 MNHEY and CDR2 SVGAGI. Libraries were prepared by immunoSEQ multiplex PCR; TCRdb keeps only in-frame clonotypes and omits some of them. This table has 6,000 or so clones, 32% appearing once. This clone came up a few times. One junction end does not reproduce the germline sequence, and a read error may be involved. The sequencing used peripheral blood mononuclear cells, collected 30 days after allogeneic stem cell transplant. The chain employs TRBV6-5 and TRBJ2-7; D unresolved. The clonotype was recovered from a female patient aged 45 to 65 who had an allogeneic stem cell transplant from an unrelated donor, so the T cells may come from the graft donor. Some clones in this sample may be carry-over from other donors' samples. CDR3 DNA sequence: TGTGCCAGCAGTTCTGTAACCCCCTCCAACGAGCAGTACTTC. Its translation is CASSSVTPSNEQYF.